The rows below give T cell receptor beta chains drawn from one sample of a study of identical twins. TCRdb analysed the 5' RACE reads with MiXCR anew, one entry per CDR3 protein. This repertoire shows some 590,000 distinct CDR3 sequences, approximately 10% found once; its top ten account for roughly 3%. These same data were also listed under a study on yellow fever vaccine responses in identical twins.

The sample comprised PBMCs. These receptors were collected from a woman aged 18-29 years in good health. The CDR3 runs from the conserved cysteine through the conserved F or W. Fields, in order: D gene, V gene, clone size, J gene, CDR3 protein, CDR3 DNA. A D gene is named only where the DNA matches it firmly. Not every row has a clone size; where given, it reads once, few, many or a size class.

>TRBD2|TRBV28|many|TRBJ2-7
CASSSLAGGNSYEQYF
TGTGCCAGCAGTTCCTTAGCGGGAGGGAATAGTTACGAGCAGTACTTC
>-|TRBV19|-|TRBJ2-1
CASSIYSGEQFF
TGTGCCAGTAGTATCTACAGTGGTGAGCAGTTCTTC
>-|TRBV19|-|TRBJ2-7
CASSIVGTSYEQYF
TGTGCCAGTAGTATAGTTGGCACCTCCTACGAGCAGTACTTC
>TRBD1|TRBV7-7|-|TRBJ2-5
CASSLPGQGDWYF
TGTGCTAGCAGCTTACCGGGACAGGGGGACTGGTACTTC
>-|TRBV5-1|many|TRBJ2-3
CASSLVGVGDTQYF
TGCGCCAGCAGCTTGGTCGGGGTTGGAGATACGCAGTATTTT
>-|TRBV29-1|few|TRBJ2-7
CSGAQGWDEQYF
TGCAGCGGGGCACAGGGTTGGGACGAGCAGTACTTC
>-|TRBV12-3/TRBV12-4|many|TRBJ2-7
CASSSKLGSEQYF
TGTGCCAGCAGTTCCAAGTTGGGTAGCGAGCAGTACTTC
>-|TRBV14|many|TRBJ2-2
CASSQDIVGAGFHGELFF
TGTGCCAGCAGCCAAGATATCGTTGGGGCAGGGTTTCACGGGGAGCTGTTTTTT
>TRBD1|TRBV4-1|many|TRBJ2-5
CASSQVVDWDREETQYF
TGCGCCAGCAGCCAAGTCGTCGACTGGGACAGGGAAGAGACCCAGTACTTC
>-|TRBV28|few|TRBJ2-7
CAWGYSSYEQYF
TGTGCGTGGGGGTATAGTAGCTACGAGCAGTACTTC